The 24 T cell receptor beta chains below come from one sample, sequenced in a study of blood T cell repertoires in COVID-19. TCRdb's table, derived via immunoSEQ multiplex PCR, lists solely in-frame clones and lacks some. Among approximately 200,000 clones listed, over 75% were seen once. The sample taken for sequencing was peripheral blood. These receptors came from a man aged 35-49 years with active or convalescent COVID-19.

The J gene is TRBJ2-5, the V gene TRBV27, with TRBD2 as a possible D gene (5 bases). CDR1 and CDR2 from the germline V gene are MNHEY and SMNVEV (reference sequence). CDR3 length: 13 amino acids. Trimming stripped 2 bases from V and 5 bases from J, with 9 bases between. The DNA for the CDR3 is TGTGCCAGCAGTTTACTGGGAGTGGAGACCCAGTACTTC. Amino acid sequence: CASSLLGVETQYF.

J is TRBJ1-1 and V is TRBV19, with 8 bases that match TRBD1. There are 14 residues in the CDR3. V shed 10 bases and J 4 bases; nucleotides not matched to a gene: 11. The germline CDR1 and CDR2 sequences are LNHDA and SQIVND (reference sequence). The CDR3 region is CATSRVDRATEAFF. The DNA of the CDR3 is TGTGCCACAAGCCGAGTGGACAGGGCCACTGAAGCTTTCTTT.

This clone has only a few counts. The chain is built from TRBV7-6 and TRBJ1-4; D is undetermined. Germline V gives CDR1 SGHVS, CDR2 FNYEAQ. V gave up 1 base and J gave up 0 bases, with 9 bases separating them. The length of the CDR3 is 16 residues. The CDR3 DNA reads TGTGCCAGCAGCTTAGTGCGGGCCGCAACTAATGAAAAACTGTTTTTT. Translation gives CASSLVRAATNEKLFF.

The genes are TRBV28 and TRBJ1-1, with D perhaps TRBD1 (5 bases). Between the trimmed V and J ends, which lost 6 bases and 5 bases, there was a span of 16 bases. This CDR3 contains 14 residues. Germline assignment: CDR1 MDHEN and CDR2 SYDVKM. CDR3 sequence reads: CASSPTAGMTEAFF. Written as DNA, the CDR3 is TGTGCCAGCAGCCCAACCGCAGGGATGACTGAAGCTTTCTTT.

This sequence joins TRBV6-1 and TRBJ1-3; D is possibly TRBD1 (5 bases). V was clipped by 2 bases and J by 4 bases, with 9 bases between them. The germline V gene has CDR1 MNHNS and CDR2 SASEGT. This CDR3 spans 14 amino acids. CDR3 coding DNA: TGTGCCAGCAGTGAAAACAGGCCCGGAAACACCATATATTTT. Protein sequence: CASSENRPGNTIYF.

The V and J genes are TRBV5-4 and TRBJ2-1; 8 nucleotides align to TRBD1. This CDR3 is built from 15 residues. The germline V gene encodes CDR1 SGHNT and CDR2 YYREEE (reference sequence). The trim removed 4 bases at V and 9 bases at J, leaving 12 bases unmatched. CDR3 DNA sequence: TGTGCCAGCAGCCCCCGGGACAGGTCGTGGAGTGAGCAGTTCTTC. Its translation is CASSPRDRSWSEQFF.

The chain recombines TRBV19 with TRBJ1-5; 11 nucleotides align to TRBD1. J lost 2 bases, V lost 8 bases, and 5 bases had no gene match. The CDR3 consists of 15 residues. Germline V gene sequence: CDR1 LNHDA, CDR2 SQIVND (reference sequence). CDR3 sequence: CASSGTGGGNQPQHF. DNA for the CDR3: TGTGCCAGTTCCGGGACAGGGGGAGGCAATCAGCCCCAGCATTTT.

The chain joins TRBV19 to TRBJ1-1; the D gene is possibly TRBD1 (5 bases). Germline values: CDR1 LNHDA, CDR2 SQIVND (reference sequence). Deletions cut 5 bases from V and 0 bases from J, with 10 bases between. The CDR3 is 14 residues long. For the CDR3, the DNA is TGTGCCAGTAGTCACCAGGGAATGAACACTGAAGCTTTCTTT. Protein: CASSHQGMNTEAFF.

V and J are TRBV6-1 and TRBJ1-5, with D perhaps matching TRBD1 (5 bases). Per germline, CDR1 MNHNS and CDR2 SASEGT. There are 14 residues in the CDR3. The germline V and J ends were trimmed by 6 bases and 3 bases, with 12 bases remaining between them. The CDR3 spells CASRLTATNQPQHF. CDR3 bases: TGTGCCAGCAGATTGACAGCTACCAATCAGCCCCAGCATTTT.

The chain joins TRBV11-2 to TRBJ2-5; 8 bases fit TRBD1. V lost 5 bases and J lost 1; bases outside the gene matches: 9. This CDR3 is 16 amino acids long. Germline CDR1 is SGHAT and CDR2 is FQNNGV. The CDR3 region has the DNA TGTGCCAGCAGCCGAGGGACCGGGACAGGCCAAGAGACCCAGTACTTC. Protein product: CASSRGTGTGQETQYF.

This clone was counted once. V is TRBV19 and J is TRBJ1-5; possible D gene TRBD1, 5 bases. This CDR3 is built from 14 residues. Trimming shortened V by 6 bases and J by 6 bases, and 15 bases separated the two germline ends. CDR1 and CDR2 from the germline V gene are LNHDA and SQIVND (reference sequence). The CDR3 region is CASRPMGGIQPQHF. CDR3 nucleotides: TGTGCCAGTAGGCCCATGGGGGGAATTCAGCCCCAGCATTTT.

This chain uses TRBV7-2 with TRBJ1-3, with D possibly TRBD1 on 5 matching bases. This CDR3 has 16 residues. V was trimmed by 2 bases and J by 0 bases, leaving 11 bases between them. Germline CDR1 reads SGHTA; CDR2 reads FQGNSA. The chain's CDR3 is CASSLLGGNSGNTIYF. Written as DNA, the CDR3 is TGTGCCAGCAGCTTATTGGGGGGGAACTCTGGAAACACCATATATTTT.

V and J are TRBV27 and TRBJ1-1; 11 positions match TRBD1. Germline loops: CDR1 MNHEY, CDR2 SMNVEV (reference sequence). The CDR3 totals 15 residues. The junction had 2 bases not matched to a gene; V was cut back by 1 base and J by 4 bases. For the CDR3, the DNA is TGTGCCAGCAGTTTATGGACAGGGGGCCTCACTGAAGCTTTCTTT. This gives the protein CASSLWTGGLTEAFF.

The chain couples TRBV4-1 to TRBJ2-7; D may be TRBD1 (6 bases). The germline V gene encodes CDR1 MGHRA and CDR2 YSYEKL. The CDR3 has 14 amino acids. V lost 2 bases and J 1 base, leaving 9 bases between the germline ends. For the CDR3, the DNA is TGCGCCAGCAGCCAACCGGGACATTCCTACGAGCAGTACTTC. Amino acid sequence: CASSQPGHSYEQYF.

The gene calls are TRBV12-5 and TRBJ1-5; D gene ambiguous. The CDR3 contains 11 residues. CDR1 is LGHNT, CDR2 FRNRAP, per germline. V shed 3 bases and J shed 5 bases, with 2 bases lying between them. CDR3 amino acids: CASGFDQPQHF. CDR3 bases: TGTGCTAGTGGTTTCGATCAGCCCCAGCATTTT.

The table lists this clone with a count of one. The rearrangement joins TRBV4-1 to TRBJ1-1; D may be TRBD1 (5 bases). V lost 4 bases and J 2 bases, leaving 20 bases between the germline ends. The CDR3 sequence is 17 residues long. CDR1 and CDR2 from the germline V gene are MGHRA and YSYEKL. The CDR3 sequence is CASSLKNGGQFNTEAFF. The CDR3 coding sequence is TGCGCCAGCAGCCTTAAAAATGGCGGACAATTCAACACTGAAGCTTTCTTT.

V gene TRBV4-1 combines with J gene TRBJ1-1; 9 nucleotides match TRBD1. This CDR3 comprises 16 residues. Per the germline V gene, CDR1 is MGHRA and CDR2 is YSYEKL. J lost 1 base, V lost 3 bases, and 6 bases had no gene match. The CDR3 sequence is CASSQVTGGRNTEAFF. In nucleotides, the CDR3 is TGCGCCAGCAGCCAGGTGACAGGGGGGAGGAACACTGAAGCTTTCTTT.

The gene calls are TRBV19 and TRBJ1-1; a weak D match, TRBD1 (6 bases). The CDR3 is 15 residues long. Germline V gene lookup returns CDR1 LNHDA and CDR2 SQIVND (reference sequence). The V end lost 3 bases, the J end lost 1 base, and 12 bases lay between the germline ends. CDR3 in amino acids: CASSIENRANTEAFF. CDR3 sequence (DNA): TGTGCCAGTAGTATTGAAAACAGGGCGAACACTGAAGCTTTCTTT.

The chain combines TRBV21-1 with TRBJ2-5; the table's D gene call, TRBD2, was not cross checked with the DNA. TRBV21-1 is a known pseudogene. CDR3 length: 18 amino acids. The CDR3: CASSLLGGDRRGQETQYF. CDR3 bases: TGTGCCAGCAGCCTGTTGGGCGGGGACCGCCGGGGGCAAGAGACCCAGTACTTC.

The V and J genes are TRBV6-4 and TRBJ2-1, with 12 bases identical to TRBD2. The germline CDR1 and CDR2 sequences are MRHNA and SNTAGT. The ends lost 3 bases at V and 6 bases at J; junction bases unmatched: 3. The CDR3 totals 15 residues. The CDR3 here is CASSEETSGSNEQFF. CDR3 DNA: TGTGCCAGCAGTGAGGAGACTAGCGGGAGCAATGAGCAGTTCTTC.

The chain recombines TRBV11-2 with TRBJ1-1; TRBD1 matches at 12 bases. The CDR3 extends over 14 amino acids. J was trimmed by 11 bases and V by 7 bases; bases with no gene match: 11. Germline loops: CDR1 SGHAT, CDR2 FQNNGV. CDR3 protein: CASNGDRGPRGAFF. In nucleotides, the CDR3 is TGTGCCAGCAATGGGGACAGGGGGCCGCGAGGGGCTTTCTTT.

J is TRBJ2-7 and V is TRBV2; 9 positions agree with TRBD2. With V trimmed by 6 bases and J by 6 bases, 6 bases remained unmatched. The CDR3 totals 13 residues. Germline loops: CDR1 SNHLY, CDR2 FYNNEI. CDR3 sequence (DNA): TGTGCCAGCAGCCGGGCTAGCGGGATCGAGCAGTACTTC. Residues: CASSRASGIEQYF.

The chain has TRBV28 and TRBJ2-7; TRBD1 matches at 8 bases. This CDR3 has 14 residues. From germline, CDR1 is MDHEN and CDR2 SYDVKM. V was clipped by 4 bases and J by 3 bases; unmatched bases: 5. The CDR3 is CASSSTGGHYEQYF. The CDR3 DNA sequence: TGTGCCAGCAGTTCAACAGGGGGGCACTACGAGCAGTACTTC. Full variable domain (missing parts from reference TRBV28 and TRBJ2-7): DVKVTQSSRYLVKRTGEKVFLECVQDMDHENMFWYRQDPGLGLRLIYFSYDVKMKEKGDIPEGYSVSREKKERFSLILESASTNQTSMYLCASSSTGGHYEQYFGPGTRLTVT.

The chain recombines TRBV6-1 with TRBJ1-2, with 9 nucleotides matching TRBD1. The germline V gene encodes CDR1 MNHNS and CDR2 SASEGT. This CDR3 comprises 15 residues. After removal of 3 bases from V and 4 bases from J, the junction contained 6 bases not matched to a gene. CDR3 coding DNA: TGTGCCAGCAGTGATGGACAGGGGACACCCTATGGCTACACCTTC. It yields the protein CASSDGQGTPYGYTF.